The 24 T cell receptor beta chains below all came from one sample that was sequenced in a study of cytomegalovirus exposure and HLA in healthy donors. Amplification used 60 Vbeta primers and 13 Jbeta primers. Generated by immunoSEQ multiplex PCR, the TCRdb table keeps only in-frame clones and is missing some. The sample carries 110,000 to 150,000 clones, roughly four fifths recorded once. The sample was PBMCs. The source of these receptors is a woman aged 60 to 75 in good health and CMV-seropositive.

The chain combines TRBV19 with TRBJ2-3; the D gene is possibly TRBD2 (5 bases). Looked up from germline, CDR1 is LNHDA and CDR2 is SQIVND (reference sequence). CDR3 length: 15 residues. The V and J ends lost 2 bases and 2 bases respectively, with 11 bases between them. The CDR3 DNA reads as TGTGCCAGTAGTATACGGAGCGGACTCACAGATACGCAGTATTTT. Its protein product is CASSIRSGLTDTQYF.

The genes are TRBV18 and TRBJ1-1, with D maybe TRBD1 (5 bases). From germline, CDR1 is KGHSH and CDR2 LQKENI. Trimming pared 5 bases from V and 0 bases from J, leaving 10 bases between. The CDR3 is 14 residues long. The CDR3 DNA is TGTGCCAGCTCATCCAGGGCAGTGAACACTGAAGCTTTCTTT. Protein sequence: CASSSRAVNTEAFF.

The rearrangement uses TRBV5-6 and TRBJ2-1; D is possibly TRBD2 (7 bases). Looked up from germline, CDR1 is SGHDT and CDR2 is YYEEEE. The CDR3 is 16 residues long. The V end was cut by 4 bases, the J end by 0 bases, with 14 bases between. CDR3 in DNA: TGTGCCAGCAGCCCGGCGGGGGCGAGCTCCTACAATGAGCAGTTCTTC. This translates into CASSPAGASSYNEQFF. Combining the CDR3 with reference TRBV5-6 and TRBJ2-1 gives the whole variable domain DAGVTQSPTHLIKTRGQQVTLRCSPKSGHDTVSWYQQALGQGPQFIFQYYEEEERQRGNFPDRFSGHQFPNYSSELNVNALLLGDSALYLCASSPAGASSYNEQFFGPGTRLTVL.

This clone came up once. The chain uses TRBV6-1 and TRBJ2-3, with a possible D match to TRBD1 (5 bases). V was trimmed by 2 bases and J by 4 bases, leaving 13 bases between them. From germline, CDR1 is MNHNS and CDR2 SASEGT. The CDR3 length is 15 residues. This chain's CDR3 is CASSETRTHPDTQYF. In DNA, the CDR3 is TGTGCCAGCAGTGAAACCAGGACACATCCAGATACGCAGTATTTT.

V is TRBV27 and J is TRBJ2-3; the match to TRBD1 covers 8 bases. This CDR3 spans 16 amino acids. Germline-derived CDR1 and CDR2 are MNHEY and SMNVEV (reference sequence). The V segment lost 2 bases and the J segment 3 bases; nucleotides outside the gene matches: 7. The CDR3 coding sequence is TGTGCCAGCAGTTTAAACAGGGGGGCTAATACAGATACGCAGTATTTT. It is translated as CASSLNRGANTDTQYF.

CDR3 residues: CASSNRQNTEAFF. The DNA for the CDR3 is TGTGCCAGCAGTAACCGACAGAACACTGAAGCTTTCTTT. The genes are TRBV2 and TRBJ1-1; no reliable D call. With 5 bases removed from V and 1 base from J, the gap between germline ends came to 8 bases. The CDR3 totals 13 residues. Germline CDR1 is SNHLY and CDR2 is FYNNEI.

The chain carries TRBV19 and TRBJ2-7; maybe TRBD2 (6 bases). CDR1 and CDR2 from the germline V gene are LNHDA and SQIVND (reference sequence). The CDR3 totals 15 residues. The V end was cut by 4 bases, the J end by 5 bases, with 18 bases between. The CDR3 protein is CASSKAGSSAHEQYF. The CDR3 region has the DNA TGTGCCAGTAGTAAGGCCGGGAGTTCCGCCCACGAGCAGTACTTC.

This sequence joins TRBV11-3 and TRBJ2-7; 13 positions agree with TRBD2. Germline values: CDR1 SGHNT, CDR2 YENEEA. This CDR3 comprises 15 residues. V gave up 5 bases and J gave up 2 bases; unmatched junction bases: 3. CDR3 nucleotides: TGTGCCAGCAGCCTTACTAGCGGGAGGGCCTACGAGCAGTACTTC. Encoded protein: CASSLTSGRAYEQYF.

The J gene is TRBJ1-5, the V gene TRBV30; D perhaps matches TRBD1 (6 bases). Germline CDR1 GTSNPN, CDR2 SVGIG (reference sequence). Trimming shortened V by 3 bases and J by 9 bases, and 15 bases separated the two germline ends. This CDR3 comprises 13 residues. Written as DNA, the CDR3 is TGTGCCTGGAGACAGGGTCAATTCGGGCCCCAGCATTTT. This gives the protein CAWRQGQFGPQHF.

This rearrangement joins TRBV7-8 to TRBJ1-1; D unresolved. The CDR3 is 13 amino acids. V was clipped by 0 bases and J by 3 bases, with 5 bases between them. Germline V gives CDR1 SGHVS, CDR2 FQNEAQ. DNA of the CDR3: TGTGCCAGCAGCTTAGCCGTCTACACTGAAGCTTTCTTT. Its translation: CASSLAVYTEAFF.

The genes are TRBV19 and TRBJ2-1, with D possibly being TRBD2 (5 bases). The V end lost 1 base, the J end lost 0 bases, and 10 bases lay between the germline ends. The CDR3 contains 16 residues. Germline loops: CDR1 LNHDA, CDR2 SQIVND (reference sequence). CDR3 loop: CASSIGRASSYNEQFF. The CDR3 DNA follows: TGTGCCAGTAGTATAGGGCGGGCGAGCTCCTACAATGAGCAGTTCTTC. Full variable domain (rest looked up from reference TRBV19 and TRBJ2-1): DGGITQSPKYLFRKEGQNVTLSCEQNLNHDAMYWYRQDPGQGLRLIYYSQIVNDFQKGDIAEGYSVSREKKESFPLTVTSAQKNPTAFYLCASSIGRASSYNEQFFGPGTRLTVL.

The V gene is TRBV7-9, the J gene TRBJ2-1, with TRBD1 matching 11 bases. The V segment lost 5 bases and the J segment 8 bases; nucleotides outside the gene matches: 11. CDR1 SEHNR and CDR2 FQNEAQ come from the germline V gene (reference sequence). The CDR3 is 16 residues long. CDR3: CASSLWTGGLKDEQFF. CDR3 DNA sequence: TGTGCCAGCAGCCTGTGGACAGGGGGCCTTAAGGATGAGCAGTTCTTC.

The chain has TRBV5-4 and TRBJ2-1, with TRBD2 matching over 7 bases. From germline, CDR1 is SGHNT and CDR2 YYREEE (reference sequence). The ends lost 1 base at V and 1 base at J; junction bases unmatched: 5. The CDR3 loop spans 16 amino acids. Here the CDR3 reads CASSLRTRGSYNEQFF. The CDR3, as DNA: TGTGCCAGCAGCTTGCGGACTAGGGGTTCCTACAATGAGCAGTTCTTC.

This rearrangement joins TRBV7-2 to TRBJ2-5, with a tentative D call TRBD2 (6 bases). Germline CDR1 and CDR2: SGHTA and FQGNSA. The CDR3 is 13 amino acids. Trimming shortened V by 7 bases and J by 5 bases, and 14 bases separated the two germline ends. The CDR3 reads CASTSGGVETQYF. The CDR3 region has the DNA TGTGCCAGCACCAGTGGAGGGGTGGAGACCCAGTACTTC.

This clone was observed a handful of times. The CDR3 nucleotides read TGTGCCAGCAGTGCACCTCCGGGACAGCTGTTTTTT. This translates into CASSAPPGQLFF. The chain recombines TRBV5-8 with TRBJ1-4, with 7 nucleotides matching TRBD1. Losses at the gene ends were 5 bases for V and 14 bases for J; bases not matched to a gene: 9. The germline V gene encodes CDR1 SGHTS and CDR2 YDEGEE. The CDR3 runs to 12 residues.

The chain employs TRBV28 and TRBJ1-3, with D tentatively TRBD1 (5 bases). The CDR3 is 14 amino acids. Trimming took off 6 bases at V and 2 bases at J, with 11 bases between the two ends. The germline V gene encodes CDR1 MDHEN and CDR2 SYDVKM. In nucleotides, the CDR3 is TGTGCCAGCAGGCCCACGGGGGCTGGAAACACCATATATTTT. It specifies CASRPTGAGNTIYF.

This clone was seen a handful of times. Germline and junction disagree at one end, which may indicate a read error. Other DNA sequences in the sample encode the same CDR3. The chain uses TRBV7-7 and TRBJ2-5; either TRBD1 or TRBD2 may supply D (5 bases each). CDR3 size: 15 residues. Germline V gives CDR1 SSHAT, CDR2 FNYEAQ (reference sequence). DNA of the CDR3: TGCGCTAGCAGGCAACGTCAGGGCTCCCAAGAGACCCAGTACTTC. The encoded protein is CASRQRQGSQETQYF.

The V gene is TRBV18, the J gene TRBJ1-6; 8 nucleotides agree with TRBD1. The CDR3 totals 15 residues. Germline V CDR1 and CDR2: KGHSH, LQKENI. V gave up 1 base and J gave up 10 bases; unmatched junction bases: 6. CDR3 in DNA: TGTGCCAGCTCACCACGGCAGACAGGGGACTCACCCCTCCACTTT. Translated: CASSPRQTGDSPLHF.

The J gene is TRBJ1-1, the V gene TRBV15; the D gene is possibly TRBD1 (6 bases). The CDR3 totals 15 residues. Germline-derived CDR1 and CDR2 are LNHNV and YYDKDF (reference sequence). The ends were cut back, 4 bases at V and 1 base at J, with 13 bases in the middle. Here the CDR3 DNA reads TGTGCCACCAGCATGTACGACAGGCAGAACACTGAAGCTTTCTTT. It translates to CATSMYDRQNTEAFF.

The chain joins TRBV11-2 to TRBJ2-3, with no clear D. There are 14 residues in the CDR3. CDR1 and CDR2 (germline): SGHAT, FQNNGV. The V gene lost 5 bases and the J gene lost 4 bases, with 13 bases spanning the gap. The CDR3 is CASSPSLPADTQYF. In nucleotides, the CDR3 is TGTGCCAGCAGCCCGTCGCTCCCAGCAGATACGCAGTATTTT. Variable domain in full (rest from reference TRBV11-2 and TRBJ2-3): EAGVAQSPRYKIIEKRQSVAFWCNPISGHATLYWYQQILGQGPKLLIQFQNNGVVDDSQLPKDRFSAERLKGVDSTLKIQPAKLEDSAVYLCASSPSLPADTQYFGPGTRLTVL.

This chain links TRBV2 with TRBJ2-2; the match to TRBD1 covers 9 bases. Unmatched junction bases numbered 3, after V lost 7 bases and J lost 6 bases. There are 13 residues in the CDR3. Germline V CDR1 and CDR2: SNHLY, FYNNEI. CDR3 protein: CASKRDRAGELFF. In DNA form, the CDR3 reads TGTGCCAGCAAAAGGGACAGGGCCGGGGAGCTGTTTTTT.

The gene calls are TRBV28 and TRBJ2-7; 8 bases agree with TRBD1. CDR3 length: 15 amino acids. V was clipped by 4 bases and J by 6 bases; unmatched bases: 11. Germline CDR1 and CDR2: MDHEN and SYDVKM. CDR3 in amino acids: CASSSPDRDRGEQYF. CDR3 DNA sequence: TGTGCCAGCAGTTCCCCGGACAGGGATCGAGGCGAGCAGTACTTC.

The rearrangement links TRBV11-3 to TRBJ2-5, with 13 bases identical to TRBD2. The V segment lost 3 bases and the J segment 2 bases; nucleotides outside the gene matches: 3. CDR3 length: 16 residues. Germline V lookup: CDR1 SGHNT, CDR2 YENEEA. In DNA, the CDR3 is TGTGCCAGCAGCTTTCGGACTAGCGGGAGTCAAGAGACCCAGTACTTC. This codes for CASSFRTSGSQETQYF.

V usage is TRBV19 and J usage is TRBJ1-2, with 9 positions matching TRBD1. V lost 5 bases to trimming and J lost 8 bases; unmatched junction nucleotides: 15. This CDR3 is 16 amino acids long. Germline CDR1 LNHDA, CDR2 SQIVND (reference sequence). In DNA form, the CDR3 reads TGTGCCAGTAGTTGGACCCCGCCCGGGACAGGGAACGGCTACACCTTC. Encoded protein: CASSWTPPGTGNGYTF.